This TCR beta chain derives from a study of CD8 T cells in Susac syndrome. Study as a whole: Intravenous immunoglobulin alone or corticosteroids were being given to patients with Susac syndrome at blood draw, unless they were therapy-naive.

V lost 5 bases and J 8 bases, leaving 18 bases between the germline ends. The CDR3 contains 13 residues. CDR1 is SQVTM, CDR2 ANQGSEA, per germline. An input of 0.5 to 1 ug of RNA was subjected to reverse transcription using random hexamers. Across 54 Vbeta and 13 Jbeta, TCR beta CDR3 was amplified with immunoSEQ multiplex PCR. MiXCR was run by TCRdb on the immunoSEQ multiplex PCR reads, yielding one entry per CDR3 protein. The sample lists roughly 140,000 distinct CDR3 sequences; 95% were seen once. FACS was used to enrich TEMRA cells, whereas the CD8+ and CD4+ T cells were obtained by negative isolation.

Source material: CD4+ T cells from PBMCs. This sequence joins TRBV29-1 and TRBJ1-2, with D possibly matching TRBD1 (5 bases). The sequence was collected from a human donor with Susac syndrome. The CDR3 sequence: CSVSGSRNDGYTF. CDR3 nucleotide sequence: TGCAGCGTTTCAGGGTCCCGGAACGACGGCTACACCTTC.